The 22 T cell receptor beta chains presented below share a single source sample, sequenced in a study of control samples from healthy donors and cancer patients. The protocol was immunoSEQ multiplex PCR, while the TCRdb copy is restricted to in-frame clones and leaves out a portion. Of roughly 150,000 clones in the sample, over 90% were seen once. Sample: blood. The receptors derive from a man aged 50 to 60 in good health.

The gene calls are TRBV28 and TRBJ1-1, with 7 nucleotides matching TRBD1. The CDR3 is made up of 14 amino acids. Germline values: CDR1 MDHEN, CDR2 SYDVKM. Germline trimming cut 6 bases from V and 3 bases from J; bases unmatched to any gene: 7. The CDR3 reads CASSRGTADTEAFF. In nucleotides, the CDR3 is TGTGCCAGCAGCCGAGGGACAGCGGACACTGAAGCTTTCTTT.

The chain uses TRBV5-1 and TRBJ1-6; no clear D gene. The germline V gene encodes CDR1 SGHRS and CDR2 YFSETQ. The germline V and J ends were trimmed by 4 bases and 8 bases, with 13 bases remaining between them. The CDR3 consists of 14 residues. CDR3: CASSPGWADSPLHF. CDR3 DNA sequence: TGCGCCAGCAGCCCCGGCTGGGCTGATTCACCCCTCCACTTT.

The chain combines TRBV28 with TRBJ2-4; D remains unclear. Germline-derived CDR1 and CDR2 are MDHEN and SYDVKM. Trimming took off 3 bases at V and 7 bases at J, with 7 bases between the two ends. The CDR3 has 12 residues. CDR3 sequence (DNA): TGTGCCAGCAGTTTTGTCCAGAACATTCAGTACTTC. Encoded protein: CASSFVQNIQYF.

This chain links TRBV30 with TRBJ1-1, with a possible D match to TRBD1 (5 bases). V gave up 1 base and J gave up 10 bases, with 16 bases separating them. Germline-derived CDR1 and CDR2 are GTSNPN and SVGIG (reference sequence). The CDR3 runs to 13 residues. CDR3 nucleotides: TGTGCCTGGAGTGGGGGTATGGGGGGAGGAGCTTTCTTT. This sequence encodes CAWSGGMGGGAFF.

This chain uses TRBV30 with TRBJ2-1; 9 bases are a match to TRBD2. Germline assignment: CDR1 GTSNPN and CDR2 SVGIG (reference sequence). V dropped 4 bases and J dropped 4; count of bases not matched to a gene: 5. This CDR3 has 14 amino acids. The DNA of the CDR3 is TGTGCCTGGACGCGACTAGCGGCTTACAATGAGCAGTTCTTC. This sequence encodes CAWTRLAAYNEQFF.

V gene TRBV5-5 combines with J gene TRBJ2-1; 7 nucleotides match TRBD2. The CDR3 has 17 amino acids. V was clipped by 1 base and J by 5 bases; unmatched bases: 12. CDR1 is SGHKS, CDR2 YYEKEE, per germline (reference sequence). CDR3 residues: CASSLLVGTTYNNEQFF. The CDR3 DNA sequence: TGTGCCAGCAGCTTGTTAGTGGGGACTACTTACAACAATGAGCAGTTCTTC.

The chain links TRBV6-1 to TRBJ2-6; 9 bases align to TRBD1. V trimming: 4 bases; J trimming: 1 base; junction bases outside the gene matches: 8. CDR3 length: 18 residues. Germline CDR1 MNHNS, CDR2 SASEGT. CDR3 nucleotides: TGTGCCAGCAGTGGCGGGACAGGGAGGGGTTCTGGGGCCAACGTCCTGACTTTC. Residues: CASSGGTGRGSGANVLTF.

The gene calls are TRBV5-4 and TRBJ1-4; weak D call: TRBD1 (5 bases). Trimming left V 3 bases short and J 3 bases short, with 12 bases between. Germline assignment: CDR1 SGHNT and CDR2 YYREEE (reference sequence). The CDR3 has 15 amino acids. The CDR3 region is CASSSPGSANEKLFF. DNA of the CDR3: TGTGCCAGCAGCTCCCCAGGGTCGGCTAATGAAAAACTGTTTTTT.

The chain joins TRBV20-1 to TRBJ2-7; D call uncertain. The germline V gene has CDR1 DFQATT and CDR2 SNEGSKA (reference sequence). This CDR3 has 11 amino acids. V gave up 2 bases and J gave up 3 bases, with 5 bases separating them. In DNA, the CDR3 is TGCAGTGCTAGACTGGGCTACGAGCAGTACTTC. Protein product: CSARLGYEQYF.

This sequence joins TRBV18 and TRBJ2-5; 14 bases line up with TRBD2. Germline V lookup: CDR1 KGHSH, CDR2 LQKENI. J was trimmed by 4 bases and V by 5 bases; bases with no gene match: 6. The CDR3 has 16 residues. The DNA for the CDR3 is TGTGCCAGCTCAACCGGGACTAGCGGGAGTTTAGAGACCCAGTACTTC. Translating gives CASSTGTSGSLETQYF.

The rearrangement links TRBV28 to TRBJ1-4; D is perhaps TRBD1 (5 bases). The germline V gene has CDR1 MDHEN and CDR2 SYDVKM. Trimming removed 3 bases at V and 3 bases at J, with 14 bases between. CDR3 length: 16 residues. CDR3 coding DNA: TGTGCCAGCAGTTTCGGGACTGCGGCATCTAATGAAAAACTGTTTTTT. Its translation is CASSFGTAASNEKLFF.

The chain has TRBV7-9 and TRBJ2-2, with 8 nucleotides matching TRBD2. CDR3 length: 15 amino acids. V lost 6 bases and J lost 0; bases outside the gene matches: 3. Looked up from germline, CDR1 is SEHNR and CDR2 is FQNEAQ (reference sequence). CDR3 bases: TGTGCCAGCAGAACGGGAGGGACGAACACCGGGGAGCTGTTTTTT. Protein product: CASRTGGTNTGELFF.

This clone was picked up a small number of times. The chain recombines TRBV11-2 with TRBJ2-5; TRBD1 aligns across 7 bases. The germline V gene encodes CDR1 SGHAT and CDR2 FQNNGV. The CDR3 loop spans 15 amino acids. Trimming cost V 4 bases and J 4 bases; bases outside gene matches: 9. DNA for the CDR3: TGTGCCAGCAGCTCCCCCAGACAGGGCAGAGAGACCCAGTACTTC. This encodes CASSSPRQGRETQYF.

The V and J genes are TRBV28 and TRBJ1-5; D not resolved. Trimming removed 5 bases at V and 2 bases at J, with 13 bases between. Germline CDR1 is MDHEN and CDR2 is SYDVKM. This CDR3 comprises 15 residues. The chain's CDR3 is CASSQLISGNQPQHF. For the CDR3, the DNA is TGTGCCAGCAGTCAACTAATTAGTGGCAATCAGCCCCAGCATTTT.

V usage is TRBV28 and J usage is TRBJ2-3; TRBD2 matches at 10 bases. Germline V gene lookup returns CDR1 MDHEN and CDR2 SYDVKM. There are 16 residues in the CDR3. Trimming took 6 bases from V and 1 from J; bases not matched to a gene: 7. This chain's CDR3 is CASRPPGLAGTDTQYF. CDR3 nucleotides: TGTGCCAGCAGGCCTCCTGGACTAGCGGGCACAGATACGCAGTATTTT.

Here the CDR3 reads CASSWDRGTEAFF. In nucleotides, the CDR3 is TGTGCCAGCAGCTGGGACAGGGGGACTGAAGCTTTCTTT. The chain is built from TRBV7-9 and TRBJ1-1, with 11 positions matching TRBD1. V lost 4 bases, J lost 5 bases, and 0 bases stayed unmatched. This CDR3 has 13 amino acids. CDR1 and CDR2 from the germline V gene are SEHNR and FQNEAQ (reference sequence).

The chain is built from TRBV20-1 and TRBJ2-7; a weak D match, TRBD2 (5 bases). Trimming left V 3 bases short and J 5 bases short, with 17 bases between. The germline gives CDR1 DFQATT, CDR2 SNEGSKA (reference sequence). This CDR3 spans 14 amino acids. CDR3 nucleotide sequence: TGCAGTGCTAGTGGTCAGCTAGCCACCCACGAGCAGTACTTC. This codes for CSASGQLATHEQYF.

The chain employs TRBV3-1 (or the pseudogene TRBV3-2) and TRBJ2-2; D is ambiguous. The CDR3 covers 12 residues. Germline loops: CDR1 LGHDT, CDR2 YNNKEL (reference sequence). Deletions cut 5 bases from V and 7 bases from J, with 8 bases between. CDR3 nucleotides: TGTGCCAGCAGCGGCGAGGTCGGGGAGCTGTTTTTT. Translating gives CASSGEVGELFF.

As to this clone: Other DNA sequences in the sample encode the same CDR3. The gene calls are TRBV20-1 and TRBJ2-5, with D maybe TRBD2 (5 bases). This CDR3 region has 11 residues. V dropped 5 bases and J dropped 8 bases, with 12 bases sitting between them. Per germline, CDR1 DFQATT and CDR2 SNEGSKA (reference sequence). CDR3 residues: CSAGSRETQYF. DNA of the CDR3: TGCAGTGCTGGGAGCCGCGAAACCCAGTACTTC.

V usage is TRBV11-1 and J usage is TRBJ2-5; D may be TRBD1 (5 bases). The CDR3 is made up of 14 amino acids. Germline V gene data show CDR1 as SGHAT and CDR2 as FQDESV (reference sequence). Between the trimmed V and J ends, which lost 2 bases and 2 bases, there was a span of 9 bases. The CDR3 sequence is CASSLLGRQETQYF. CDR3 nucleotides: TGTGCCAGCAGCTTACTGGGGCGGCAAGAGACCCAGTACTTC.

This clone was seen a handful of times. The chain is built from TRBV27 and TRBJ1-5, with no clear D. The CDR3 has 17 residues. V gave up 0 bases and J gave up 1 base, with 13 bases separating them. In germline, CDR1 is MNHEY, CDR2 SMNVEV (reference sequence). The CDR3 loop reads CASSLSAGQGSNQPQHF. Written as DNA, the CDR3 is TGTGCCAGCAGTTTATCGGCCGGGCAAGGGAGCAATCAGCCCCAGCATTTT.

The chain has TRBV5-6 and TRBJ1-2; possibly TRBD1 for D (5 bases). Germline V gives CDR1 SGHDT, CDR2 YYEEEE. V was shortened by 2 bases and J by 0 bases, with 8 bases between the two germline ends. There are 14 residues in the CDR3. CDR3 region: CASSFRAPNYGYTF. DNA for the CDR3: TGTGCCAGCAGCTTCAGGGCTCCTAACTATGGCTACACCTTC.